A single TCR beta chain is shown here with its context. This entry is derived from a study of cytomegalovirus exposure and HLA in healthy donors. The V gene's germline CDR1 is MNHNS and CDR2 SASEGT. Trimming cost V 4 bases and J 2 bases, with 9 bases left between them. The CDR3 runs 13 residues. Primers included in the PCR were 60 Vbeta and 13 Jbeta primers. Using immunoSEQ multiplex PCR, the repertoire was profiled, and TCRdb retains in-frame clones only, with some absent. The table includes 200,000 to 250,000 clones, 70% to 85% detected once. The V gene is TRBV6-1, the J gene TRBJ2-7; D is possibly TRBD2 (6 bases). Sequenced material: PBMCs. This TCR was recovered from a woman aged 40 to 50 in good health and CMV-seronegative. CDR3 DNA sequence: TGTGCCAGCAGTGTAAGGGAGGCCTACGAGCAGTACTTC. Its protein product is CASSVREAYEQYF.